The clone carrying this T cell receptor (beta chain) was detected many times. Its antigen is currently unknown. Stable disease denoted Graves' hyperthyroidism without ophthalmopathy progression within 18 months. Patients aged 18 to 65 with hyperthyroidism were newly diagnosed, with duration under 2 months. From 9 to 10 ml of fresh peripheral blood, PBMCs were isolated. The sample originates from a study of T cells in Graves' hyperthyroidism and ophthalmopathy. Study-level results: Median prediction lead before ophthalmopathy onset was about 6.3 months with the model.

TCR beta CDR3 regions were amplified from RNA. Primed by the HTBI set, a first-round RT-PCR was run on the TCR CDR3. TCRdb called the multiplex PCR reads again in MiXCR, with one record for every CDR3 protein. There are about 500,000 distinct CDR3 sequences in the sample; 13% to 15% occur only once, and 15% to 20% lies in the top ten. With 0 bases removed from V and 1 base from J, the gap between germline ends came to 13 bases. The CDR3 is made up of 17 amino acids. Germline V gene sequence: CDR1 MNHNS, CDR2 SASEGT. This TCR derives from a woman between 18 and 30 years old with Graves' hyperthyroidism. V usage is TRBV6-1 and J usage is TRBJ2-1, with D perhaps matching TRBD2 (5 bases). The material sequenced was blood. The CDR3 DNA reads TGTGCCAGCAGTGAAGCAACCAGCGGAGTGTCCTACAATGAGCAGTTCTTC. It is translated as CASSEATSGVSYNEQFF.